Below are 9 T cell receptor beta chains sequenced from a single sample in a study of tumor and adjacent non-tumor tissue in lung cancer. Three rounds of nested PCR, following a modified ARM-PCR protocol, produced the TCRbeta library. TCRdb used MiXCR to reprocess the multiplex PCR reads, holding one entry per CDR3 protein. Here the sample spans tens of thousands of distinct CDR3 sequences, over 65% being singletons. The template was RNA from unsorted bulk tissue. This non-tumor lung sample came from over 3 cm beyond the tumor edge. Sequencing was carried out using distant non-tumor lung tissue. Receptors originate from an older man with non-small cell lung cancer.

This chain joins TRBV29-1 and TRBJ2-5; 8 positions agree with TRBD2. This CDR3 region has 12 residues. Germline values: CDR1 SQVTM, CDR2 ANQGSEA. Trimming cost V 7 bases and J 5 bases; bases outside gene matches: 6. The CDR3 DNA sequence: TGCAGCGCCCCGGGAGGGCGGGAGACCCAGTACTTC. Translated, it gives CSAPGGRETQYF.

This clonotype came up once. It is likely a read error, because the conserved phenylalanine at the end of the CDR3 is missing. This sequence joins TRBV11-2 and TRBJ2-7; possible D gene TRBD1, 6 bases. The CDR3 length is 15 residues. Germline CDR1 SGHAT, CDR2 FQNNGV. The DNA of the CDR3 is TGTGCCAGCAGACCCGGTACAGGGCCCTCCTACGAACAGTACCTC. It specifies CASRPGTGPSYEQYL.

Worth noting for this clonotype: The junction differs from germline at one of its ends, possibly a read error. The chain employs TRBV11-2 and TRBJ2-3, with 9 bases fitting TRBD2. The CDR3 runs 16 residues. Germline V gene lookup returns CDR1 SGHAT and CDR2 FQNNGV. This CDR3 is CARSLRAGGGADTQYF. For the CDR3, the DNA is TGTGCCAGGAGCTTACGAGCGGGAGGTGGGGCAGATACGCAGTATTTT.

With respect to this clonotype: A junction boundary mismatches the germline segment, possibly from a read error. This chain's CDR3 is CASNLEFVSVDNEQFF. CDR3 in DNA: TGTGCCAGCAACTTAGAGTTTGTTAGCGTGGACAATGAGCAGTTCTTC. The genes are TRBV7-8 and TRBJ2-1; a weak D match, TRBD2 (5 bases). This CDR3 region has 16 residues. Germline values: CDR1 SGHVS, CDR2 FQNEAQ.

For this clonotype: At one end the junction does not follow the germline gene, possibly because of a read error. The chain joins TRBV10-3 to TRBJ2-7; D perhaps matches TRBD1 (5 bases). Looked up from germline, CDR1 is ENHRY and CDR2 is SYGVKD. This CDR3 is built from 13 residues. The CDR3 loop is CDISGQGQDEQYF. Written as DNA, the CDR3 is TGTGACATCAGTGGGCAGGGTCAGGACGAGCAGTATTTC.

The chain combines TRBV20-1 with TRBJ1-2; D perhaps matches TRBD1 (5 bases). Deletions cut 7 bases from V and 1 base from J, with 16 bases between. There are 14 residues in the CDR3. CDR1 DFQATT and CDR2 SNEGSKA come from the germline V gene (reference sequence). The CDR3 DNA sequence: TGCAGTGTTAGGTCGGCAGGGATTAACTATGGCTACACCTTC. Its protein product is CSVRSAGINYGYTF.

This chain's CDR3 is CVSSLKGWTSGSETQYF. The CDR3 nucleotides read TGTGTAAGCAGCTTAAAGGGGTGGACTAGCGGGAGTGAGACCCAGTACTTC. The gene calls are TRBV5-4 and TRBJ2-5; 13 nucleotides agree with TRBD2. Looked up from germline, CDR1 is SGHNT and CDR2 is YYREEE (reference sequence). The CDR3 sequence is 17 residues long.

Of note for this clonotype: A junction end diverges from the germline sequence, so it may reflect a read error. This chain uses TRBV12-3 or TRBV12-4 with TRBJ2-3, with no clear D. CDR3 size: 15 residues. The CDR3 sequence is CVSCLGQSSTDTQYF. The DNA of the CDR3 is TGTGTCAGCTGTTTAGGGCAGAGCTCCACAGATACGCAGTATTTT.

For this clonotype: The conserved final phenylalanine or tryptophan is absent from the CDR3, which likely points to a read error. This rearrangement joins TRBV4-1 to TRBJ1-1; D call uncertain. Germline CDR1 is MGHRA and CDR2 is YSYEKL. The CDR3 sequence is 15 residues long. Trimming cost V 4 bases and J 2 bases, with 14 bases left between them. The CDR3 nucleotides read TGCGCCAGCAGCCCGGAGGGCACTTCAAACACTGAAGCTTTCTAT. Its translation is CASSPEGTSNTEAFY.